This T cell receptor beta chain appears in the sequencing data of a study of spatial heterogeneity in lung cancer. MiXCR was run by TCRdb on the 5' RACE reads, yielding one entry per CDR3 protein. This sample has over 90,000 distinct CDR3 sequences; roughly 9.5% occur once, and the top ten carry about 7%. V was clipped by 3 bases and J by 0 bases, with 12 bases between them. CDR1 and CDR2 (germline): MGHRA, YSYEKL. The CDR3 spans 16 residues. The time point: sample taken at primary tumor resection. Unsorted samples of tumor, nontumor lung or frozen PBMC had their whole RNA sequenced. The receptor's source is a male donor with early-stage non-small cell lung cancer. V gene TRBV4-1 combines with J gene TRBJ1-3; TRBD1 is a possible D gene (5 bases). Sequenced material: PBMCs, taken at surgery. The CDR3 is CASSQGLTRSGNTIYF. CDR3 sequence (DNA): TGCGCCAGCAGCCAGGGACTCACCCGCTCTGGAAACACCATATATTTT.